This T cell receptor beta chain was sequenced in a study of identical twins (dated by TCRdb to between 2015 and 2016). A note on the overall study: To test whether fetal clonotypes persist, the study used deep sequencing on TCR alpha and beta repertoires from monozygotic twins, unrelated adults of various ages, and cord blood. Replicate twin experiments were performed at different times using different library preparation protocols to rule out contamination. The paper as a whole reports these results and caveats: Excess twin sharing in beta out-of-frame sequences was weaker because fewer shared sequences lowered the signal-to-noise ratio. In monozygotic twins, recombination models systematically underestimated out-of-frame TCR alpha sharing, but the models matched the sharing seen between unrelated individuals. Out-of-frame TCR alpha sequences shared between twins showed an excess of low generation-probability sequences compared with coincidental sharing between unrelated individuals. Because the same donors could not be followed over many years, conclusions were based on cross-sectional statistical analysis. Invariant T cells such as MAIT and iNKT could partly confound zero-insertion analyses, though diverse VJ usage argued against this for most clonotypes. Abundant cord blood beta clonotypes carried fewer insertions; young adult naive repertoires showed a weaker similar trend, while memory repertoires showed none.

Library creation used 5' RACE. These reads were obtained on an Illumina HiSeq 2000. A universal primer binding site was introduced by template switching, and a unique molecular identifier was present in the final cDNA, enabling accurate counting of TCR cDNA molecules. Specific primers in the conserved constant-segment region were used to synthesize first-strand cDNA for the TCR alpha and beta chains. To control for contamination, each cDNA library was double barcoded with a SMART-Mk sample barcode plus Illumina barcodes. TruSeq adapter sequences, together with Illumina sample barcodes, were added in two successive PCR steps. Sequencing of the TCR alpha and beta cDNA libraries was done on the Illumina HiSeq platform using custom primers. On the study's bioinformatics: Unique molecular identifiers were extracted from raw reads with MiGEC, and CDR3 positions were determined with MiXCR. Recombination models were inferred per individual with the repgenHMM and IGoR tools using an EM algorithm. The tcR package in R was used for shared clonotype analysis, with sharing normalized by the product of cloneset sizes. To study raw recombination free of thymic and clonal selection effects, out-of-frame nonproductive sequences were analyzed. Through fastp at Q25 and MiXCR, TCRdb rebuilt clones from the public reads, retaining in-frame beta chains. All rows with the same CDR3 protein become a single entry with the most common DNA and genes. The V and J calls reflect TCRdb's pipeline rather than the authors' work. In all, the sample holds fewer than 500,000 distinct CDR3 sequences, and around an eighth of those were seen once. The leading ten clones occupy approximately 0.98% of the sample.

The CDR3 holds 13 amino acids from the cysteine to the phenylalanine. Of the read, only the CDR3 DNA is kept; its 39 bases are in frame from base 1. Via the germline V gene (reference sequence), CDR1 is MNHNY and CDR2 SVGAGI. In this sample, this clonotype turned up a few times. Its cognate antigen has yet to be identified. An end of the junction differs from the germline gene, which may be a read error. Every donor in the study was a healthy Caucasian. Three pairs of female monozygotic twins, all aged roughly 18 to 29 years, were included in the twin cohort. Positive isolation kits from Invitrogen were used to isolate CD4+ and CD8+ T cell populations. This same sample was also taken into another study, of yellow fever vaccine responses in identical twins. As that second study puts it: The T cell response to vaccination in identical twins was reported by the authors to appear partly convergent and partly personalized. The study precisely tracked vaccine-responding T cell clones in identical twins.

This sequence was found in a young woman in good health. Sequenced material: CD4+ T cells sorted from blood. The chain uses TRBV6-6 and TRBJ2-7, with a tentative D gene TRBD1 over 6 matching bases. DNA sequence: TGTGCCAGCAGATACTCTCAGGGGTACGAGCAGTACTTC. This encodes CASRYSQGYEQYF.